This record covers a single T cell receptor beta chain. This entry belongs to a study of blood T cell repertoires in COVID-19. Some clones are missing from TCRdb's copy, which holds only in-frame ones; the method was immunoSEQ multiplex PCR. The sample holds about 670,000 clones, around 89% seen once. This receptor was identified in a young woman with acute or convalescent COVID-19. Material for sequencing was peripheral blood.

CDR3 in DNA: TGTGCCAGCAGCCCCCCCACCCGAGACAATGAGCAGTTCTTC. This gives the protein CASSPPTRDNEQFF. The rearrangement uses TRBV7-3 and TRBJ2-1; D unresolved. The CDR3 spans 14 residues. Trimming cost V 5 bases and J 5 bases, with 13 bases left between them. Looked up from germline, CDR1 is SGHTA and CDR2 is FQGTGA.